This entry lists 28 T cell receptor beta chains sequenced from one sample in a study of blood T cell repertoires in COVID-19. Clones were read by immunoSEQ multiplex PCR, and TCRdb kept only the in-frame ones, dropping some. This sample has under 500,000 clones, with 80% to 90% found just once. What was sequenced was PBMCs or T cells enriched from blood (not recorded which). These receptors originate from a man in his thirties or forties who had recovered from COVID-19.

J is TRBJ1-2 and V is TRBV9; 12 nucleotides agree with TRBD1. Germline lookup yields CDR1 SGDLS and CDR2 YYNGEE. There are 15 residues in the CDR3. The ends lost 3 bases at V and 4 bases at J; junction bases unmatched: 4. CDR3 sequence (DNA): TGTGCCAGCAGCGGGGACAGGGGGCATAGCTATGGCTACACCTTC. Protein sequence: CASSGDRGHSYGYTF.

This chain joins TRBV28 and TRBJ2-1; TRBD2 matches at 10 bases. The length of the CDR3 is 15 residues. Germline loops: CDR1 MDHEN, CDR2 SYDVKM. The ends lost 6 bases at V and 3 bases at J; junction bases unmatched: 5. The CDR3 DNA reads as TGTGCCAGCAGGTCTAGCGGGGGCCACTACAATGAGCAGTTCTTC. Protein sequence: CASRSSGGHYNEQFF.

This chain joins TRBV10-3 and TRBJ1-5; a possible D gene is TRBD1 (5 bases). The V gene lost 0 bases and the J gene lost 5 bases, with 11 bases spanning the gap. Germline CDR1 ENHRY, CDR2 SYGVKD. The CDR3 contains 15 residues. CDR3 nucleotide sequence: TGTGCCATCAGTGAGTCAGGGGTCGCCTATCAGCCCCAGCATTTT. Protein sequence: CAISESGVAYQPQHF.

The genes are TRBV28 and TRBJ2-3, with D possibly matching TRBD1 (5 bases). V lost 8 bases, J lost 11 bases, and 14 bases lay in between. CDR1 MDHEN and CDR2 SYDVKM come from the germline V gene. The CDR3 has 11 residues. The CDR3 sequence is CASGAVRRQYF. DNA of the CDR3: TGTGCCAGCGGGGCGGTAAGGAGGCAGTATTTT.

V is TRBV19 and J is TRBJ1-5, with 8 bases that match TRBD1. Per the germline V gene, CDR1 is LNHDA and CDR2 is SQIVND (reference sequence). The CDR3 sequence is 14 residues long. After removal of 8 bases from V and 5 bases from J, the junction contained 8 bases not matched to a gene. The CDR3 protein is CASSGTGGYQPQHF. In DNA form, the CDR3 reads TGTGCCAGTTCCGGGACAGGTGGTTATCAGCCCCAGCATTTT.

This clone was seen ten or more times. V gene TRBV5-1 combines with J gene TRBJ2-3; 7 nucleotides match TRBD2. CDR1 and CDR2 from the germline V gene are SGHRS and YFSETQ. CDR3 length equals 15 residues. Trimming cost V 4 bases and J 2 bases; bases outside gene matches: 7. CDR3 amino acids: CASSTSGDFTDTQYF. The CDR3 coding sequence is TGCGCCAGCAGCACCAGCGGGGACTTCACAGATACGCAGTATTTT.

The V call is TRBV11-2, the J call TRBJ2-3, with no clear D. The germline V gene has CDR1 SGHAT and CDR2 FQNNGV. V shed 5 bases and J shed 7 bases, with 10 bases lying between them. The CDR3 is 12 amino acids. The CDR3 spells CASSPEENTQYF. As DNA, the CDR3 is TGTGCCAGCAGCCCCGAGGAAAATACGCAGTATTTT.

V and J are TRBV6-6 and TRBJ1-5; possibly TRBD1 for D (6 bases). V lost 6 bases to trimming and J lost 2 bases, with 11 bases between them. The V gene's germline CDR1 is MNHNY and CDR2 SVGAGI (reference sequence). The CDR3 contains 14 residues. CDR3 loop: CASSPSGGNQPQHF. CDR3 bases: TGTGCCAGCAGCCCCTCAGGGGGCAATCAGCCCCAGCATTTT.

This chain uses TRBV3-1 (or the pseudogene TRBV3-2) with TRBJ2-7, with TRBD2 matching over 7 bases. Germline V gene data show CDR1 as LGHDT and CDR2 as YNNKEL (reference sequence). J gave up 7 bases and V 2 bases, and 8 bases lay outside the gene matches. The CDR3 has 14 residues. CDR3 coding DNA: TGTGCCAGCAGCCAACGGGGGGAGACGATGGAGCAGTACTTC. Translated: CASSQRGETMEQYF.

The chain recombines TRBV28 with TRBJ2-7, with D perhaps TRBD2 (5 bases). Germline CDR1 is MDHEN and CDR2 is SYDVKM. CDR3 length equals 14 residues. V lost 2 bases and J lost 3, with 11 bases in between. Written as DNA, the CDR3 is TGTGCCAGCAGTTTACCTAGCAGATACTACGAGCAGTACTTC. Its protein product is CASSLPSRYYEQYF.

This chain joins TRBV10-3 and TRBJ1-1; D is ambiguous. From germline, CDR1 is ENHRY and CDR2 SYGVKD. V was shortened by 11 bases and J by 3 bases, with 10 bases between the two germline ends. The CDR3 contains 11 residues. CDR3 sequence (DNA): TGTGCCGTCAACGGGGACACTGAAGCTTTCTTT. It codes for CAVNGDTEAFF.

This chain connects TRBV28 to TRBJ1-5; D gene unclear. This CDR3 is 15 amino acids long. Germline V lookup: CDR1 MDHEN, CDR2 SYDVKM. V gave up 2 bases and J gave up 9 bases, with 17 bases separating them. The CDR3 DNA is TGTGCCAGCAGTTTAAGTCCCCAGGAAAGGCGGCCCCAGCATTTT. Protein: CASSLSPQERRPQHF.

The V gene is TRBV3-1 (or the pseudogene TRBV3-2), the J gene TRBJ1-1; D possibly corresponds to TRBD1 (5 bases). Trimming removed 5 bases from V and 6 bases from J, with 16 bases in between. From germline, CDR1 is LGHDT and CDR2 YNNKEL (reference sequence). This CDR3 has 14 residues. CDR3 protein: CASSSPRGTSEAFF. The CDR3 DNA is TGTGCCAGCAGCTCCCCCCGGGGGACCTCTGAAGCTTTCTTT.

The rearrangement uses TRBV4-1 and TRBJ2-1, with 10 positions matching TRBD2. The CDR3 extends over 16 amino acids. Germline V CDR1 and CDR2: MGHRA, YSYEKL. The V segment lost 3 bases and the J segment 2 bases; nucleotides outside the gene matches: 4. Written as DNA, the CDR3 is TGCGCCAGCAGCCATCTAGCGGGAGAACCCTACAATGAGCAGTTCTTC. Amino acids: CASSHLAGEPYNEQFF.

The chain recombines TRBV7-9 with TRBJ2-7; TRBD2 matches 11 bases. Germline-derived CDR1 and CDR2 are SEHNR and FQNEAQ (reference sequence). Trimming took 5 bases from V and 6 from J; bases not matched to a gene: 6. This CDR3 is built from 14 residues. The CDR3 region is CASSTTSGISEQYF. CDR3 nucleotide sequence: TGTGCCAGCAGCACGACTAGCGGGATAAGCGAGCAGTACTTC.

V is TRBV4-1 and J is TRBJ2-1, with TRBD2 matching 7 bases. The germline V gene has CDR1 MGHRA and CDR2 YSYEKL. Unmatched junction bases numbered 11, after V lost 0 bases and J lost 9 bases. CDR3 size: 16 residues. Written as DNA, the CDR3 is TGCGCCAGCAGCCAAGATATGACTAGCTTGGCCCCTGAGCAGTTCTTC. This gives the protein CASSQDMTSLAPEQFF.

This chain uses TRBV27 with TRBJ2-1, with D perhaps TRBD1 (5 bases). Trimming cost V 3 bases and J 0 bases, with 9 bases left between them. This CDR3 has 15 residues. CDR1 and CDR2 (germline): MNHEY, SMNVEV (reference sequence). The CDR3 coding sequence is TGTGCCAGCAGTTTTCAGGGCGGCTCCTACAATGAGCAGTTCTTC. This sequence encodes CASSFQGGSYNEQFF.

This clone was found once. The chain carries TRBV2 and TRBJ2-1; TRBD2 aligns across 10 bases. Unmatched junction bases numbered 5, after V lost 2 bases and J lost 10 bases. Germline CDR1 SNHLY, CDR2 FYNNEI. This CDR3 has 14 residues. DNA of the CDR3: TGTGCCAGCAGTGAACTAGCGGGAGATGGGGAGCAGTTCTTC. It codes for CASSELAGDGEQFF.

The chain recombines TRBV19 with TRBJ1-1, with 7 nucleotides matching TRBD1. V gave up 6 bases and J gave up 1 base; unmatched junction bases: 5. The CDR3 sequence is 14 residues long. Germline V CDR1 and CDR2: LNHDA, SQIVND (reference sequence). Written as DNA, the CDR3 is TGTGCCAGTAGATGGGACAGAGAGAACACTGAAGCTTTCTTT. Amino acids: CASRWDRENTEAFF.

The chain combines TRBV5-1 with TRBJ2-1; TRBD1 matches at 10 bases. The CDR3 is made up of 15 amino acids. Germline-derived CDR1 and CDR2 are SGHRS and YFSETQ. Trimming cost V 9 bases and J 5 bases; bases outside gene matches: 11. This CDR3 reads CATSDTGTGDNEQFF. CDR3 bases: TGCGCCACTTCGGATACCGGGACAGGGGACAATGAGCAGTTCTTC.

The rearrangement joins TRBV4-1 to TRBJ1-5, with a weak D call TRBD1 (5 bases). Germline V gene lookup returns CDR1 MGHRA and CDR2 YSYEKL. V lost 1 base and J lost 7, with 11 bases in between. CDR3 size: 14 residues. For the CDR3, the DNA is TGCGCCAGCAGCCAAGTTAGGGGTGGGCAGCCCCAGCATTTT. Translated, it gives CASSQVRGGQPQHF.

Comments on this clone: The identical CDR3 is also encoded by other nucleotide sequences in the sample. CDR3 amino acids: CASSELAGSYEQYF. The CDR3 DNA reads TGTGCCAGCAGTGAATTAGCGGGCTCCTACGAGCAGTACTTC. The rearrangement uses TRBV2 and TRBJ2-7, with 7 bases that match TRBD2. This CDR3 contains 14 residues. Trimming cost V 2 bases and J 0 bases; bases outside gene matches: 1. The germline V gene has CDR1 SNHLY and CDR2 FYNNEI.

The V call is TRBV7-8, the J call TRBJ2-4; TRBD1 matches at 9 bases. CDR1 and CDR2 (germline): SGHVS, FQNEAQ. V gave up 2 bases and J gave up 8 bases; unmatched junction bases: 13. This CDR3 region has 17 residues. CDR3 bases: TGTGCCAGCAGCTTATTCAGGACGGCACAGGGGGCTTACATTCAGTACTTC. Translation gives CASSLFRTAQGAYIQYF.

This clone was picked up one time. The rearrangement links TRBV7-9 to TRBJ2-3; the match to TRBD1 covers 8 bases. The junction had 16 bases not matched to a gene; V was cut back by 5 bases and J by 0 bases. Germline V gene sequence: CDR1 SEHNR, CDR2 FQNEAQ (reference sequence). This CDR3 has 19 amino acids. The CDR3 DNA follows: TGTGCCAGCAGCCGACGATTCGTATTACAGGGGGAGAGCACAGATACGCAGTATTTT. Translation: CASSRRFVLQGESTDTQYF.

V usage is TRBV4-2 and J usage is TRBJ2-3; 8 bases align to TRBD2. The CDR3 length is 17 residues. V gave up 2 bases and J gave up 0 bases; unmatched junction bases: 7. CDR1 and CDR2 from the germline V gene are LGHNA and YNFKEQ. In nucleotides, the CDR3 is TGTGCCAGCAGCCAATTTGGCAGCGGGAGCAGCACAGATACGCAGTATTTT. It encodes CASSQFGSGSSTDTQYF.

The V gene is TRBV18, the J gene TRBJ2-3, with TRBD2 matching over 8 bases. Trimming took 3 bases from V and 3 from J; bases not matched to a gene: 8. CDR3 length equals 16 residues. CDR1 and CDR2 from the germline V gene are KGHSH and LQKENI. This CDR3 is CASSPRAGEVTDTQYF. DNA for the CDR3: TGTGCCAGCTCACCCCGAGCGGGAGAGGTAACAGATACGCAGTATTTT.

This sequence joins TRBV5-1 and TRBJ2-7; 7 positions match TRBD1. V lost 1 base to trimming and J lost 5 bases; unmatched junction nucleotides: 6. Germline V lookup: CDR1 SGHRS, CDR2 YFSETQ. The CDR3 length is 14 residues. DNA of the CDR3: TGCGCCAGCAGCTTGTTTTTCGGGACAGACGAGCAGTACTTC. It encodes CASSLFFGTDEQYF.

V and J are TRBV18 and TRBJ1-5; 7 bases map to TRBD1. The germline V gene has CDR1 KGHSH and CDR2 LQKENI. CDR3 size: 14 residues. V lost 4 bases and J lost 1; bases outside the gene matches: 1. CDR3 nucleotide sequence: TGTGCCAGCTCACAGGGACAGAGCAATCAGCCCCAGCATTTT. This gives the protein CASSQGQSNQPQHF.